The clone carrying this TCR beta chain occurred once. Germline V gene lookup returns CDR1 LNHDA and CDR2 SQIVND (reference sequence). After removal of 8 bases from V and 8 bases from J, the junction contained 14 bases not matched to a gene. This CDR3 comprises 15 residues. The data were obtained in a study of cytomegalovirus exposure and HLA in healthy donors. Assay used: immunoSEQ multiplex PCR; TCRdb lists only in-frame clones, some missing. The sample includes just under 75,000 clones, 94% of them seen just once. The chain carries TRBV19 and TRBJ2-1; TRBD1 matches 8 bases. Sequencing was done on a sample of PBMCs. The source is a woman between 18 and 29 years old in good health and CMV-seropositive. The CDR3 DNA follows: TGTGCCAGTTATAGGGGGATCGGACAGGGCGATGAGCAGTTCTTC. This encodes CASYRGIGQGDEQFF.